A single sample gave rise to the 9 T cell receptor beta chains below, sequenced in a study of naive CD8 T cells in extremely preterm neonates. Assay used: immunoSEQ multiplex PCR; TCRdb lists only in-frame clones, some missing. The sample holds several thousand clones, 95% to 98% seen once. The sequenced sample consisted of naive CD8+ T cells from blood. The receptors stem from a human donor in good health.

The V call is TRBV6-5, the J call TRBJ2-3; D not certain. Per germline, CDR1 MNHEY and CDR2 SVGAGI. This CDR3 contains 16 residues. V lost 0 bases to trimming and J lost 0 bases, with 10 bases between them. The CDR3 nucleotides are TGTGCCAGCAGTTACTCCCTAGGCGAGAGCACAGATACGCAGTATTTT. This translates into CASSYSLGESTDTQYF.

The chain employs TRBV13 and TRBJ2-5; 7 bases are a match to TRBD1. After removal of 4 bases from V and 1 base from J, the junction contained 3 bases not matched to a gene. The germline CDR1 and CDR2 sequences are PRHDT and FYEKMQ (reference sequence). The CDR3 runs 14 residues. Here the CDR3 reads CASSSRTGQETQYF. Here the CDR3 DNA reads TGTGCCAGCAGCTCACGGACAGGCCAAGAGACCCAGTACTTC. Filled out from reference TRBV13 and TRBJ2-5, the complete variable domain reads AAGVIQSPRHLIKEKRETATLKCYPIPRHDTVYWYQQGPGQDPQFLISFYEKMQSDKGSIPDRFSAQQFSDYHSELNMSSLELGDSALYFCASSSRTGQETQYFGPGTRLLVL.

The chain is built from TRBV14 and TRBJ2-1; the D gene is possibly TRBD1 (7 bases). The CDR3 extends over 17 amino acids. With 3 bases removed from V and 4 bases from J, the gap between germline ends came to 19 bases. CDR1 and CDR2 (germline): SGHDN, FVKESK. The CDR3 DNA reads TGTGCCAGCAGCCAGGCCAGACAGGGCGGGATATACAATGAGCAGTTCTTC. Residues: CASSQARQGGIYNEQFF.

This clone was recorded only once. The chain employs TRBV6-5 and TRBJ2-1; TRBD2 matches 12 bases. CDR1 is MNHEY, CDR2 SVGAGI, per germline. Unmatched junction bases numbered 5, after V lost 10 bases and J lost 4 bases. The CDR3 covers 14 residues. The CDR3 region is CATELAGGYNEQFF. CDR3 sequence (DNA): TGTGCCACCGAACTAGCGGGAGGATACAATGAGCAGTTCTTC.

The chain has TRBV27 and TRBJ2-6; D remains unclear. V lost 0 bases, J lost 0 bases, and 3 bases lay in between. There are 15 residues in the CDR3. Germline V CDR1 and CDR2: MNHEY, SMNVEV (reference sequence). CDR3 bases: TGTGCCAGCAGTTTATCCCGCTCTGGGGCCAACGTCCTGACTTTC. Amino acid sequence: CASSLSRSGANVLTF.

The rearrangement links TRBV29-1 to TRBJ1-2; perhaps TRBD1 as D (5 bases). Germline V lookup: CDR1 SQVTM, CDR2 ANQGSEA. The ends were cut back, 0 bases at V and 10 bases at J, with 12 bases in the middle. This CDR3 has 12 residues. The CDR3 here is CSVEDREPLYTF. CDR3 DNA sequence: TGCAGCGTTGAAGACAGGGAACCTCTCTACACCTTC.

On this clone itself: The junction shows a germline mismatch at one end, possibly a read error. The same CDR3 also results from other DNA sequences found in this sample. The CDR3 bases are TGTGCTAGCAGCGGGGTAGATTCTAATGAAAAACTGTTTTTT. It is translated as CASSGVDSNEKLFF. The V gene is TRBV6-6, the J gene TRBJ1-4; D gene unclear. The V gene's germline CDR1 is MNHNY and CDR2 SVGAGI (reference sequence). This CDR3 region has 14 residues.

This chain links TRBV9 with TRBJ2-1, with D possibly matching TRBD2 (5 bases). V dropped 2 bases and J dropped 0 bases, with 9 bases sitting between them. Germline assignment: CDR1 SGDLS and CDR2 YYNGEE. This CDR3 comprises 15 residues. CDR3 sequence: CASSVSESSYNEQFF. The CDR3 region has the DNA TGTGCCAGCAGCGTTAGCGAGAGCTCCTACAATGAGCAGTTCTTC. The variable domain in full, completed from reference TRBV9 and TRBJ2-1, reads DSGVTQTPKHLITATGQRVTLRCSPRSGDLSVYWYQQSLDQGLQFLIQYYNGEERAKGNILERFSAQQFPDLHSELNLSSLELGDSALYFCASSVSESSYNEQFFGPGTRLTVL.

The rearrangement uses TRBV4-2 and TRBJ2-1; the match to TRBD2 covers 7 bases. J gave up 0 bases and V 3 bases, and 8 bases lay outside the gene matches. Germline values: CDR1 LGHNA, CDR2 YNFKEQ. The CDR3 loop spans 17 amino acids. Here the CDR3 DNA reads TGTGCCAGCAGCCAGATGGACGGGGGGAGCTCCTACAATGAGCAGTTCTTC. Residues: CASSQMDGGSSYNEQFF.